This entry lists 8 T cell receptor beta chains sequenced from one sample in a study of blood T cell repertoires in COVID-19. The repertoire was sequenced with immunoSEQ multiplex PCR; TCRdb's copy has only in-frame clones and lacks some. The sample records about 220,000 clones, approximately 78% being singletons. Sequenced: peripheral blood. The receptors stem from an older woman with COVID-19, enrolled during active disease.

The rearrangement joins TRBV7-2 to TRBJ1-6; no definite D call. The CDR3 runs to 15 residues. Trimming pared 6 bases from V and 7 bases from J, leaving 16 bases between. Germline-derived CDR1 and CDR2 are SGHTA and FQGNSA. CDR3 loop: CASRPRGVANSPLHF. The CDR3 nucleotides are TGTGCCAGCAGGCCGCGTGGAGTTGCGAATTCACCCCTCCACTTT.

The chain couples TRBV18 to TRBJ1-3, with TRBD1 as a possible D gene (5 bases). The V gene lost 4 bases and the J gene lost 10 bases, with 17 bases spanning the gap. This CDR3 contains 14 residues. The germline V gene encodes CDR1 KGHSH and CDR2 LQKENI. Written as DNA, the CDR3 is TGTGCCAGCTCACTGCAGGGTCTCTTGGAGACCATATATTTT. Its protein product is CASSLQGLLETIYF.

The chain combines TRBV5-5 with TRBJ2-1, with D perhaps matching TRBD2 (6 bases). CDR3 length: 15 residues. Germline V gives CDR1 SGHKS, CDR2 YYEKEE (reference sequence). Trimming shortened V by 3 bases and J by 3 bases, and 13 bases separated the two germline ends. The CDR3 sequence: CASSWTGESYNEQFF. DNA for the CDR3: TGTGCCAGCAGCTGGACGGGAGAAAGCTACAATGAGCAGTTCTTC.

This clone has only a few counts. The chain combines TRBV14 with TRBJ2-7, with D perhaps matching TRBD1 (6 bases). The CDR3 extends over 15 amino acids. Trimming removed 5 bases from V and 0 bases from J, with 14 bases in between. In germline, CDR1 is SGHDN, CDR2 FVKESK. The CDR3 region is CASSKAGELSYEQYF. The CDR3 DNA is TGTGCCAGCAGCAAGGCAGGGGAACTCTCCTACGAGCAGTACTTC.

Comment on this clone: At the DNA level, this CDR3 is encoded by other sequences in the same sample as well. The chain employs TRBV18 and TRBJ1-1, with D possibly matching TRBD1 (5 bases). Germline V gene lookup returns CDR1 KGHSH and CDR2 LQKENI. The germline V and J ends were trimmed by 3 bases and 3 bases, with 8 bases remaining between them. The CDR3 is 13 amino acids. The CDR3 spells CASSPARDTEAFF. The CDR3 DNA follows: TGTGCCAGCTCACCCGCCAGGGACACTGAAGCTTTCTTT.

The J gene is TRBJ2-7, the V gene TRBV24-1; 7 bases are a match to TRBD1. This CDR3 has 15 residues. J gave up 2 bases and V 5 bases, and 8 bases lay outside the gene matches. Germline CDR1 KGHDR, CDR2 SFDVKD. CDR3 loop: CATSASNRGTYEQYF. CDR3 coding DNA: TGTGCCACCAGTGCCTCGAACAGGGGAACCTACGAGCAGTACTTC.

This sequence joins TRBV3-1 (or the pseudogene TRBV3-2) and TRBJ1-2; 10 bases align to TRBD1. CDR3 size: 15 residues. The trim removed 1 base at V and 6 bases at J, leaving 5 bases unmatched. Germline V lookup: CDR1 LGHDT, CDR2 YNNKEL (reference sequence). The CDR3 sequence is CASSQGQGANDGYTF. The CDR3 DNA sequence: TGTGCCAGCAGCCAAGGACAGGGGGCGAATGATGGCTACACCTTC.

This chain uses TRBV7-9 with TRBJ1-1, with D maybe TRBD1 (6 bases). Germline-derived CDR1 and CDR2 are SEHNR and FQNEAQ (reference sequence). V was cut by 1 base and J by 9 bases, with 12 bases left in between. CDR3 length: 13 amino acids. CDR3 nucleotide sequence: TGTGCCAGCAGCTTAGAGGCAGGGGCTAAAGCTTTCTTT. Its translation: CASSLEAGAKAFF.